What follows is one TCR beta chain and its context. Antigen specificity is unknown. The data originate from a study of cytomegalovirus exposure and HLA in healthy donors. The CDR3 covers 17 residues. J was trimmed by 1 base and V by 4 bases; bases with no gene match: 6. CDR1 and CDR2 (germline): SGHRS, YFSETQ. Study-wide points: The authors later found TCR association rates varying by HLA locus, with DRB1 most and HLA-C fewest.

PCR primers comprised 60 Vbeta and 13 Jbeta primers. The protocol was immunoSEQ multiplex PCR, while the TCRdb copy is restricted to in-frame clones and leaves out a portion. The table records over 150,000 clones, nearly 80% of them present only once. The V gene is TRBV5-1, the J gene TRBJ2-1; 12 bases map to TRBD2. Sequencing was carried out using PBMCs. This TCR was sampled from a man aged 25 to 45 in good health and CMV-seropositive. The CDR3 DNA is TGCGCCAGCAGCCTAGGACTAGCGGGAATTTCCTACAATGAGCAGTTCTTC. It yields the protein CASSLGLAGISYNEQFF. The complete variable domain, with remaining parts taken from reference TRBV5-1 and TRBJ2-1, reads KAGVTQTPRYLIKTRGQQVTLSCSPISGHRSVSWYQQTPGQGLQFLFEYFSETQRNKGNFPGRFSGRQFSNSRSEMNVSTLELGDSALYLCASSLGLAGISYNEQFFGPGTRLTVL.